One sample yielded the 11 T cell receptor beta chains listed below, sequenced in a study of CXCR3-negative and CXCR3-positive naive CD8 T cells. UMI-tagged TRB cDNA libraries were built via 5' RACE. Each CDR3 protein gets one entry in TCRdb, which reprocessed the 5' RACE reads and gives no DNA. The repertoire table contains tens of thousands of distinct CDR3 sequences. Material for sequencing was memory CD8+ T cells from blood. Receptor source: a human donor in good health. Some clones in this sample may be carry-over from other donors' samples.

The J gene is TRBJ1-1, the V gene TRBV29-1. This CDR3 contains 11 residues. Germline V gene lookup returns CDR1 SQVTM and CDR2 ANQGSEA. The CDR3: CSVADQHEAFF.

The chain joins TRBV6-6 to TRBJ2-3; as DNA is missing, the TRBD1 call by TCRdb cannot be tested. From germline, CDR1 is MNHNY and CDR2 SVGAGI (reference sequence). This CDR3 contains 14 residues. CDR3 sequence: CASSFPGGLNTQYF.

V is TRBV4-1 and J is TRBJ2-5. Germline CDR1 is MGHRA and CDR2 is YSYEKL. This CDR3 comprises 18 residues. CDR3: CASSQEVVVQEPQETQYF.

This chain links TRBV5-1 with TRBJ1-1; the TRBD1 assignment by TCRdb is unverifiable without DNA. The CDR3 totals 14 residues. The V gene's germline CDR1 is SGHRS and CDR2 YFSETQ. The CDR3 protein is CASSFGAVGTEAFF.

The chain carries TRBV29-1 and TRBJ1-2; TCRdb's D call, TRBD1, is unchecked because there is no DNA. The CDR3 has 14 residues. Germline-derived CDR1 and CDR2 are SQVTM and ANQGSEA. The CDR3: CSVDRGALSYGYTF.

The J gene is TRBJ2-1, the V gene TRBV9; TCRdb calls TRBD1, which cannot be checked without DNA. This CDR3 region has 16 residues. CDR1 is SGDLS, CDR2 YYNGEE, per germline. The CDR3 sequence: CASSPPLGVTYNEQFF.

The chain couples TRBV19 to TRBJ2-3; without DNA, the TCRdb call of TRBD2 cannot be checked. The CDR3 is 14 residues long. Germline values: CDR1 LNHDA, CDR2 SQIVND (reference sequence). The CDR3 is CATGLAGASDTQYF.

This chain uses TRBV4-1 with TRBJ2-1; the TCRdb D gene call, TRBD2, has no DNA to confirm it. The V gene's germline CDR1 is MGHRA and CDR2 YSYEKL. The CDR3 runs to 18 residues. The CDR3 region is CASSRAGLAEGLDNEQFF.

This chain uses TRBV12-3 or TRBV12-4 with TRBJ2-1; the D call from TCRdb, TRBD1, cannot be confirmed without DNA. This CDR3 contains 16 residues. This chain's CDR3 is CASSLIRDMPYNEQFF.

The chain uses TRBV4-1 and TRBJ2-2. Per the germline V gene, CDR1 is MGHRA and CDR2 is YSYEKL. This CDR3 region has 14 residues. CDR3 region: CASSQGATTGELFF.

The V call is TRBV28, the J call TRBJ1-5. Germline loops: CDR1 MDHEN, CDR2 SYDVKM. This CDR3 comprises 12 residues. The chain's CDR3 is CASGYSNQPQHF.